The 16 T cell receptor beta chains listed next were all sequenced from one sample in a study of regulatory T cells in long-lasting Graves disease. Researchers made TCR beta libraries by using iRepertoire HTBI primers and running Arm-PCR on CDR3 regions. Each CDR3 protein is one row after TCRdb ran MiXCR on the multiplex PCR reads. The sample holds 360,000 or so distinct CDR3 sequences, under 20% seen once. Time point: newly diagnosed GD, antithyroid drugs for less than 3 months. The TCR library used RNA extracted from PBMCs. These same records also appear under a second study, on T cells in Graves' hyperthyroidism and ophthalmopathy.

Sequencing was performed on peripheral blood mononuclear cells (PBMCs), taken at new diagnosis, from a patient treated with antithyroid drugs. The source of these receptors is a woman under 30 with Graves disease.

In its sample, this clonotype was seen a few times. This chain connects TRBV7-9 to TRBJ1-1; 11 bases fit TRBD1. CDR1 is SEHNR and CDR2 is FQNEAQ in the germline V gene (reference sequence). The J segment lost 5 bases and the V segment lost 6 bases, leaving 2 bases of the junction unmatched. The CDR3 runs to 13 residues. The CDR3 nucleotides are TGTGCCAGCAGGGACAGGGGGCTGACTGAAGCTTTCTTT. Protein product: CASRDRGLTEAFF.

V gene TRBV11-2 combines with J gene TRBJ2-2; no definite D call. The CDR3 consists of 12 residues. Germline CDR1 SGHAT, CDR2 FQNNGV. The ends were cut back, 7 bases at V and 6 bases at J, with 9 bases in the middle. This CDR3 reads CASNRLPGELFF. CDR3 nucleotides: TGTGCCAGCAACCGCCTCCCCGGGGAGCTGTTTTTT.

This clonotype was counted many times. V gene TRBV28 combines with J gene TRBJ2-7; 12 bases are a match to TRBD1. The junction had 7 bases not matched to a gene; V was cut back by 5 bases and J by 5 bases. The CDR3 runs to 15 residues. Looked up from germline, CDR1 is MDHEN and CDR2 is SYDVKM. The CDR3 DNA follows: TGTGCCAGCAGTCAGCCGGGACAGGGGGCCAACGAGCAGTACTTC. As protein: CASSQPGQGANEQYF.

This clonotype was seen repeatedly, ten times or more. The CDR3 loop is CASTLAGGKNEQFF. CDR3 nucleotides: TGTGCCAGCACCCTAGCGGGGGGGAAGAATGAGCAGTTCTTC. The J gene is TRBJ2-1, the V gene TRBV12-3 or TRBV12-4, with 12 bases fitting TRBD2. The length of the CDR3 is 14 residues. V trimming: 7 bases; J trimming: 7 bases; junction bases outside the gene matches: 5.

V gene TRBV12-3 or TRBV12-4 combines with J gene TRBJ1-2, with a possible D match to TRBD1 (6 bases). The length of the CDR3 is 15 residues. V was clipped by 0 bases and J by 8 bases, with 16 bases between them. CDR3 in amino acids: CASSLAGGGHLGYTF. For the CDR3, the DNA is TGTGCCAGCAGTTTAGCTGGGGGGGGACATTTGGGCTACACCTTC.

This clonotype was observed a few times. The chain is built from TRBV5-5 and TRBJ2-7; D might be TRBD1 (5 bases). This CDR3 contains 14 residues. From germline, CDR1 is SGHKS and CDR2 YYEKEE (reference sequence). V was shortened by 3 bases and J by 2 bases, with 12 bases between the two germline ends. CDR3 nucleotide sequence: TGTGCCAGCAGCTCCAGGGTTGGGGCCTACGAGCAGTACTTC. Translation gives CASSSRVGAYEQYF.

This clonotype came up many times. This sequence joins TRBV18 and TRBJ2-5; 7 positions match TRBD1. V lost 0 bases to trimming and J lost 2 bases; unmatched junction nucleotides: 6. Germline V CDR1 and CDR2: KGHSH, LQKENI. This CDR3 contains 16 residues. CDR3 sequence reads: CASSPPGQSWQETQYF. For the CDR3, the DNA is TGTGCCAGCTCACCACCGGGACAGTCCTGGCAAGAGACCCAGTACTTC.

The V gene is TRBV5-5, the J gene TRBJ2-7; the match to TRBD1 covers 7 bases. Germline CDR1 SGHKS, CDR2 YYEKEE (reference sequence). V gave up 4 bases and J gave up 4 bases; unmatched junction bases: 11. The CDR3 runs 15 residues. Written as DNA, the CDR3 is TGTGCCAGCAGCCAGAACAGGGGTGGCCCTTACGAGCAGTACTTC. Its protein is CASSQNRGGPYEQYF.

This clonotype has at least ten counts. The chain recombines TRBV10-3 with TRBJ2-6, with 12 nucleotides matching TRBD1. V shed 11 bases and J 3 bases; nucleotides not matched to a gene: 11. Germline lookup yields CDR1 ENHRY and CDR2 SYGVKD. The CDR3 extends over 17 amino acids. The CDR3 nucleotides read TGTGCCTCAAAAGGGGGACAGGGGGCTGGTGGGGCCAACGTCCTGACTTTC. It codes for CASKGGQGAGGANVLTF.

For this clonotype: A much larger clonotype is one base distant, so this may be a read error. The chain couples TRBV27 to TRBJ2-4; no clear D gene. The CDR3 consists of 14 residues. Per germline, CDR1 MNHEY and CDR2 SMNVEV (reference sequence). The CDR3 region is CASSSVIAENIQYF. CDR3 sequence (DNA): TGTGCCAGCAGTTCCGTGATAGCCGAAAACATTCAGTACTTC.

The J gene is TRBJ2-7, the V gene TRBV7-9; either TRBD1 or TRBD2 may fit D (5 bases each). Germline-derived CDR1 and CDR2 are SEHNR and FQNEAQ (reference sequence). Trimming took off 10 bases at V and 1 base at J, with 29 bases between the two ends. This CDR3 is built from 18 residues. The CDR3 loop reads CATNGGTSLPGFSYEQYF. For the CDR3, the DNA is TGTGCCACCAATGGGGGAACGAGTCTTCCAGGGTTTTCCTACGAGCAGTACTTC.

This clonotype has a count of ten or more. The chain carries TRBV27 and TRBJ2-7; D is perhaps TRBD2 (7 bases). This CDR3 contains 14 residues. Germline V gene data show CDR1 as MNHEY and CDR2 as SMNVEV (reference sequence). Trimming took off 6 bases at V and 4 bases at J, with 16 bases between the two ends. DNA of the CDR3: TGTGCCAGCAGAGCTGTAGGGGGGGCTTACGAGCAGTACTTC. Its translation is CASRAVGGAYEQYF.

The chain recombines TRBV6-1 with TRBJ2-1; a possible D gene is TRBD1 (5 bases). CDR3 length: 12 amino acids. The germline CDR1 and CDR2 sequences are MNHNS and SASEGT. Trimming pared 7 bases from V and 8 bases from J, leaving 12 bases between. CDR3 bases: TGTGCCAGCACCGTGGGGCCCGATGAGCAGTTCTTC. Its protein is CASTVGPDEQFF.

There are a few counts of this clonotype. The chain employs TRBV27 and TRBJ1-5; D is perhaps TRBD1 (5 bases). The V and J ends lost 5 bases and 1 base respectively, with 9 bases between them. CDR1 is MNHEY, CDR2 SMNVEV, per germline (reference sequence). The CDR3 covers 14 residues. The CDR3 protein is CASSIRGSNQPQHF. DNA of the CDR3: TGTGCCAGCAGTATTCGGGGGAGCAATCAGCCCCAGCATTTT.

About this clonotype itself: Just one base apart from a much larger clone, this may be a read error. V usage is TRBV6-1 and J usage is TRBJ1-3, with TRBD1 as a possible D gene (6 bases). The germline V gene encodes CDR1 MNHNS and CDR2 SASEGT. Between the trimmed V and J ends, which lost 6 bases and 6 bases, there was a span of 18 bases. There are 15 residues in the CDR3. CDR3 in amino acids: CASRKGHFMENTIYF. CDR3 nucleotide sequence: TGTGCCAGCAGAAAGGGACATTTTATGGAAAACACCATATATTTT.

In this sample, this clonotype turned up many times. The chain uses TRBV3-1 and TRBJ2-3, with 7 bases identical to TRBD2. In germline, CDR1 is LGHDT, CDR2 YNNKEL (reference sequence). CDR3 size: 15 residues. V shed 0 bases and J 4 bases; nucleotides not matched to a gene: 4. The CDR3 region has the DNA TGTGCCAGCAGCCAAGATGTTAGCGGGCCAGATACGCAGTATTTT. Its translation: CASSQDVSGPDTQYF.